This T cell receptor beta chain originates from a study of cytomegalovirus exposure and HLA in healthy donors. Profiled with immunoSEQ multiplex PCR; TCRdb holds only in-frame clones, not every one. The data show fewer than 90,000 clones, around 82% seen once. The trim removed 1 base at V and 9 bases at J, leaving 4 bases unmatched. Germline loops: CDR1 SSHAT, CDR2 FNYEAQ (reference sequence). This CDR3 comprises 13 residues. The material sequenced was PBMCs. This chain links TRBV7-7 with TRBJ2-5; 8 bases align to TRBD2. This sequence originates from a woman aged 18-35 years in good health and CMV-seropositive. Here the CDR3 DNA reads TGTGCCAGCAGCTTAGACACCGGGAGGGCCCAGTACTTC. This translates into CASSLDTGRAQYF.